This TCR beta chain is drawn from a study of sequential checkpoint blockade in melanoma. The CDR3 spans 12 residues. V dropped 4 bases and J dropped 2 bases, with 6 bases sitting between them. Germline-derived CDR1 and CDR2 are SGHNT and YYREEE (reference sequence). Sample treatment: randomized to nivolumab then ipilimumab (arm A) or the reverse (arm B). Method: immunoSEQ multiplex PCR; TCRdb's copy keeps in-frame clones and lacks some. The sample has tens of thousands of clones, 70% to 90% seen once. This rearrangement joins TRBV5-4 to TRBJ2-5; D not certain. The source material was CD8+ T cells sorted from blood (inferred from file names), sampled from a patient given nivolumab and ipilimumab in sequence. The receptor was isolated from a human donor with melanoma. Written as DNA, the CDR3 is TGTGCCAGCAGCGCCCTACAAGAGACCCAGTACTTC. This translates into CASSALQETQYF. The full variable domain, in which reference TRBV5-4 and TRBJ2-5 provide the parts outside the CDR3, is ETGVTQSPTHLIKTRGQQVTLRCSSQSGHNTVSWYQQALGQGPQFIFQYYREEENGRGNFPPRFSGLQFPNYSSELNVNALELDDSALYLCASSALQETQYFGPGTRLLVL.